This note documents a single TCR beta chain sequence. Its antigen is not identified. The CDR3 has 13 amino acids. V lost 8 bases and J lost 3, with 13 bases in between. The germline CDR1 and CDR2 sequences are MDHEN and SYDVKM. These data come from a study of cytomegalovirus exposure and HLA in healthy donors. Study-level background: The roughly 110 validation repertoires were reported in a later analysis to have been generated on the same platform as the approximately 700 first-cohort repertoires.

Study observations and caveats: Associated with cytomegalovirus, according to the listing, were around 160 TCR beta chains. For most TCR sequences rarity was the rule, although some public TCRs occurred in many donors.

The protocol was immunoSEQ multiplex PCR, while the TCRdb copy is restricted to in-frame clones and leaves out a portion. The sample records some 140,000 clones, roughly 90% being singletons. Among the roughly 120 subjects of the validation cohort, separate from the 666-subject first cohort, were the donors. This sequence was found in a man aged 18 to 29 in good health and CMV-seronegative. J is TRBJ1-1 and V is TRBV28; tentatively, D is TRBD1 (5 bases). Material: PBMCs. CDR3 loop: CASGQGGDTEAFF. Here the CDR3 DNA reads TGTGCCAGCGGCCAAGGAGGGGACACTGAAGCTTTCTTT.